This T cell receptor beta chain originates from a study of read filtering for tumor transcriptome and immune sequencing. With V trimmed by 1 base and J by 5 bases, 10 bases remained unmatched. Germline V lookup: CDR1 SGDLS, CDR2 YYNGEE. CDR3 length: 16 amino acids. This library used around 0.4 ug RNA and molecular barcoded adaptors spanning alpha/delta and beta/gamma chains. TCRdb used MiXCR to reprocess the reads, holding one entry per CDR3 protein. The sample lists more than 45,000 distinct CDR3 sequences, 9% to 15% occurring once. The receptor comes from a donor at least 40 years old with multiple myeloma. Sequencing used a population of CD138-negative cells sorted from bone marrow. The chain has TRBV9 and TRBJ2-5, with 8 bases matching TRBD1. The CDR3 DNA reads TGTGCCAGCAGCGTACGTCAGGGGGCTGGGGTCGAGACCCAGTACTTC. It codes for CASSVRQGAGVETQYF. The full variable domain, rest sourced from reference TRBV9 and TRBJ2-5, is DSGVTQTPKHLITATGQRVTLRCSPRSGDLSVYWYQQSLDQGLQFLIQYYNGEERAKGNILERFSAQQFPDLHSELNLSSLELGDSALYFCASSVRQGAGVETQYFGPGTRLLVL.